In its sample, the clone carrying this TCR beta chain was seen once. This sample was taken from a study of T cell changes during pregnancy in multiple sclerosis. Clones were read by immunoSEQ multiplex PCR, and TCRdb kept only the in-frame ones, dropping some. The sample has roughly 32,000 clones; 70% to 90% are singletons. Germline loops: CDR1 SEHNR, CDR2 FQNEAQ (reference sequence). Trimming pared 5 bases from V and 5 bases from J, leaving 8 bases between. The CDR3 runs 12 residues. The chain recombines TRBV7-9 with TRBJ2-3; D remains ambiguous. The sequence was collected from a female donor with multiple sclerosis, enrolled in a pregnancy study. The specimen was CD8+ T cells from peripheral blood mononuclear cells, collected in the third trimester of pregnancy. The CDR3 coding sequence is TGTGCCAGCAGCCATCTAAGAGATACGCAGTATTTT. Its protein product is CASSHLRDTQYF.